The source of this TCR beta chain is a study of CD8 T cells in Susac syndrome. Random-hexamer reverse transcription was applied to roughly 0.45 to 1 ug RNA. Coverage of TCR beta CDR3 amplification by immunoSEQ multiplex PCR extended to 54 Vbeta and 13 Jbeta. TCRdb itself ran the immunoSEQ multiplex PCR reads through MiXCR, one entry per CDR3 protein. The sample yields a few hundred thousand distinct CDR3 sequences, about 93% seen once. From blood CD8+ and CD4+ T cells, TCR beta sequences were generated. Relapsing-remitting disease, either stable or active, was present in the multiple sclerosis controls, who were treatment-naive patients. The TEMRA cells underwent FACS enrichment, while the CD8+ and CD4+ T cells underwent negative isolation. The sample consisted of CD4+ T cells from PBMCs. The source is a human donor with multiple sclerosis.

In DNA form, the CDR3 reads TGCGCCAGCAGCTTACACGGGACAAACAATGGGGGGGAGCTGTTTTTT. Translating it yields CASSLHGTNNGGELFF. The V and J genes are TRBV5-1 and TRBJ2-2, with a tentative D call TRBD1 (6 bases). The CDR3 covers 16 residues. Trimming removed 2 bases from V and 8 bases from J, with 19 bases in between. Germline V lookup: CDR1 SGHRS, CDR2 YFSETQ.